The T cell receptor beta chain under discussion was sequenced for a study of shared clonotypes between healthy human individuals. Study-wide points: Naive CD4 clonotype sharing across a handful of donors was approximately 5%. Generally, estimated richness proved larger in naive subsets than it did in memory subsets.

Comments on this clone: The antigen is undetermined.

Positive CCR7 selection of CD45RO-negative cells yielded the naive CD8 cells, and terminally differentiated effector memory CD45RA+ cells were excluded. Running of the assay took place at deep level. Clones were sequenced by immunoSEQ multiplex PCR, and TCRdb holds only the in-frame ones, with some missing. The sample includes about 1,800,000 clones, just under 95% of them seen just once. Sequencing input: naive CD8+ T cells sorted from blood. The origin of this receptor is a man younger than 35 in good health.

For the CDR3, the DNA is TGTGCCTGGAGTCTCGGTAACTATGGCTACACCTTC. Amino acid sequence: CAWSLGNYGYTF. The V and J genes are TRBV30 and TRBJ1-2; D uncertain. From germline, CDR1 is GTSNPN and CDR2 SVGIG (reference sequence). V was cut by 2 bases and J by 1 base, with 5 bases left in between. This CDR3 has 12 amino acids.